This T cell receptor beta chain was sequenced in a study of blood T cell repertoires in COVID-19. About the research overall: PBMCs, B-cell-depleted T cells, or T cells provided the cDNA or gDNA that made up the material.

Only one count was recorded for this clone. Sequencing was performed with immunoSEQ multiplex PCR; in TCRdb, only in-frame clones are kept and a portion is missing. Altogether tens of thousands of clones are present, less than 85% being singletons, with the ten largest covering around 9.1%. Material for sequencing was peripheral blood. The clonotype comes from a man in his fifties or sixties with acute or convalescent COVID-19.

CDR3 bases: TGTGCCAGCGGTGGGCTCAGTAATAATAATTCACCCCTCCACTTT. Its translation: CASGGLSNNNSPLHF. This chain connects TRBV9 to TRBJ1-6; D is unresolved. The CDR3 consists of 15 residues. The germline gives CDR1 SGDLS, CDR2 YYNGEE. The V end lost 7 bases, the J end lost 5 bases, and 16 bases lay between the germline ends.